The entry below describes one T cell receptor (beta chain). Its specificity is unknown. The data belong to a study of cytomegalovirus exposure and HLA in healthy donors. On the study more broadly: Some 77 million unique TCRs from HLA-typed donors were held in an early release of data. Study-level results: Donors were assumed by presence/absence analyses to have roughly uniform sequencing depth. For most subjects, TCR beta sequences were reported to predict HLA-A and HLA-B alleles with accuracy.

This CDR3 is 16 amino acids long. The junction had 4 bases not matched to a gene; V was cut back by 6 bases and J by 0 bases. Germline assignment: CDR1 SGHTA and CDR2 FQGTGA. The PCR had 60 Vbeta and 13 Jbeta primers. The data were produced by immunoSEQ multiplex PCR, yet TCRdb's version contains in-frame clones alone and is incomplete. The sample records 120,000 or so clones, around 80% being singletons. The chain employs TRBV7-3 and TRBJ2-1; 11 nucleotides agree with TRBD2. The receptor was derived from a man aged 30 to 45 in good health and CMV-seropositive. The sample comprised PBMCs. CDR3 amino acids: CASRPSGGSSYNEQFF. The CDR3 DNA reads as TGTGCCAGCAGACCTAGCGGGGGGAGCTCCTACAATGAGCAGTTCTTC.